Sequencing of this TCR beta chain was carried out in a study of blood T cell repertoires in COVID-19. Study-wide background: The United States, Italy and Spain supplied acute and convalescent COVID-19 samples. PBMCs, B-cell-depleted T cells, or T cells provided the cDNA or gDNA that made up the material.

Original data processing: Reference gene primers were amplified, and this amplification served to estimate nucleated cell counts. Assay: immunoSEQ multiplex PCR; the TCRdb copy retains only in-frame clones and omits some. D and trimming come from the DNA, and the V and J calls and clone size come from that table. This table has about 160,000 clones, less than 85% appearing once. With 4 bases clipped from V and 4 bases from J, the junction kept 9 bases outside the gene matches. Germline CDR1 SNHLY, CDR2 FYNNEI. The CDR3 is 15 residues long. The receptor was derived from a human donor with acute or convalescent COVID-19. The donor label of this sample is uncertain. The gene calls are TRBV2 and TRBJ1-2; 7 nucleotides align to TRBD1. Sequenced: peripheral blood. The CDR3 sequence: CASSGGYRGVYGYTF. Here the CDR3 DNA reads TGTGCCAGCAGTGGGGGTTACAGGGGCGTCTATGGCTACACCTTC.